These 15 T cell receptor beta chains were all obtained from the same sample, sequenced in a study of blood T cell repertoires in COVID-19. Measured with immunoSEQ multiplex PCR; TCRdb has only the in-frame clones, and not every one. The sample contains around 330,000 clones, about nine tenths of which appear only once. What was sequenced was PBMCs or T cells enriched from blood (not recorded which). The receptor set was obtained from a man between 60 and 70 years old who had recovered from COVID-19.

Comment on this clone: A junction end diverges from the germline sequence, so it may reflect a read error. This sequence joins TRBV9 and TRBJ2-1, with 8 bases identical to TRBD2. Germline V gene data show CDR1 as SGDLS and CDR2 as YYNGEE. The CDR3 totals 14 residues. The CDR3 region is CASSERESFNEQFF. CDR3 coding DNA: TGTGCCAGTTCAGAGCGGGAGTCCTTCAATGAGCAGTTCTTC.

The chain is built from TRBV7-2 and TRBJ2-5, with a possible D match to TRBD2 (7 bases). The CDR3 totals 16 residues. From germline, CDR1 is SGHTA and CDR2 FQGNSA. Trimming left V 1 base short and J 5 bases short, with 17 bases between. CDR3: CASSLGASGGRETQYF. In DNA, the CDR3 is TGTGCCAGCAGCTTAGGTGCCTCGGGGGGCCGGGAGACCCAGTACTTC. The full variable domain, completed using reference TRBV7-2 and TRBJ2-5, is GAGVSQSPSNKVTEKGKDVELRCDPISGHTALYWYRQSLGQGLEFLIYFQGNSAPDKSGLPSDRFSAERTGGSVSTLTIQRTQQEDSAVYLCASSLGASGGRETQYFGPGTRLLVL.

This chain uses TRBV2 with TRBJ1-2, with 7 bases lining up with TRBD1. The CDR3 covers 15 residues. Germline-derived CDR1 and CDR2 are SNHLY and FYNNEI. The junction had 8 bases not matched to a gene; V was cut back by 1 base and J by 6 bases. This CDR3 is CASSEDDRAGHGYTF. For the CDR3, the DNA is TGTGCCAGCAGTGAAGACGACAGGGCCGGGCATGGCTACACCTTC.

This chain links TRBV4-2 with TRBJ2-1, with D unresolved. Trimming left V 4 bases short and J 0 bases short, with 16 bases between. Germline lookup yields CDR1 LGHNA and CDR2 YNFKEQ. This CDR3 spans 17 amino acids. CDR3 DNA: TGTGCCAGCAGCCCGCGTTTACTACCGAGCTCCTACAATGAGCAGTTCTTC. Translating gives CASSPRLLPSSYNEQFF.

This chain joins TRBV12-3 or TRBV12-4 and TRBJ2-7; 7 bases line up with TRBD1. V lost 5 bases, J lost 6 bases, and 7 bases stayed unmatched. The CDR3 length is 13 residues. CDR3 DNA: TGTGCCAGCAGTACAATGGGACAGCCCGAGCAGTACTTC. It is translated as CASSTMGQPEQYF.

The chain recombines TRBV5-1 with TRBJ1-2; unclear D gene. With 0 bases removed from V and 8 bases from J, the gap between germline ends came to 14 bases. Per the germline V gene, CDR1 is SGHRS and CDR2 is YFSETQ. This CDR3 has 14 residues. CDR3 in amino acids: CASSLDRLSGGYTF. DNA of the CDR3: TGCGCCAGCAGCTTGGATCGACTTAGCGGCGGCTACACCTTC. The full variable domain, its missing parts supplied by reference TRBV5-1 and TRBJ1-2, is KAGVTQTPRYLIKTRGQQVTLSCSPISGHRSVSWYQQTPGQGLQFLFEYFSETQRNKGNFPGRFSGRQFSNSRSEMNVSTLELGDSALYLCASSLDRLSGGYTFGSGTRLTVV.

The genes are TRBV7-6 and TRBJ2-2; possible D gene TRBD2, 5 bases. Trimming left V 8 bases short and J 2 bases short, with 6 bases between. CDR1 is SGHVS and CDR2 is FNYEAQ in the germline V gene. The CDR3 contains 12 residues. DNA for the CDR3: TGTGCCAGCCGGACTAACACCGGGGAGCTGTTTTTT. Translating it yields CASRTNTGELFF.

This clone was picked up a small number of times. This chain uses TRBV7-6 with TRBJ2-2, with 8 bases that match TRBD2. This CDR3 is 16 amino acids long. V dropped 5 bases and J dropped 2; count of bases not matched to a gene: 7. The germline gives CDR1 SGHVS, CDR2 FNYEAQ. The CDR3 nucleotides are TGTGCCAGCAGCCCCGGGGGGGGGCTCAACACCGGGGAGCTGTTTTTT. As protein: CASSPGGGLNTGELFF.

The CDR3 DNA follows: TGCAGTACAACCGGGGATACGCAGTATTTT. As protein: CSTTGDTQYF. The V gene is TRBV20-1, the J gene TRBJ2-3, with D unresolved. V gave up 8 bases and J gave up 6 bases, with 9 bases separating them. Germline V gene sequence: CDR1 DFQATT, CDR2 SNEGSKA (reference sequence). The CDR3 runs to 10 residues.

The chain's CDR3 is CASSGLAGGRGNEQFF. The CDR3 DNA follows: TGTGCCAGCAGTGGACTAGCGGGGGGTCGAGGGAATGAGCAGTTCTTC. The gene calls are TRBV28 and TRBJ2-1; 14 nucleotides match TRBD2. Germline assignment: CDR1 MDHEN and CDR2 SYDVKM. This CDR3 region has 16 residues. V was pared by 5 bases and J by 7 bases, with 7 bases of the junction left unmatched.

V usage is TRBV2 and J usage is TRBJ2-2; D is unclear. The CDR3 sequence is 14 residues long. V was pared by 8 bases and J by 2 bases, with 12 bases between. Germline V CDR1 and CDR2: SNHLY, FYNNEI. The CDR3 coding sequence is TGTGCCAGCGTTCTGGCGGTAAACACCGGGGAGCTGTTTTTT. Amino acids: CASVLAVNTGELFF. Full variable domain (outside the CDR3, taken from reference TRBV2 and TRBJ2-2): EPEVTQTPSHQVTQMGQEVILRCVPISNHLYFYWYRQILGQKVEFLVSFYNNEISEKSEIFDDQFSVERPDGSNFTLKIRSTKLEDSAMYFCASVLAVNTGELFFGEGSRLTVL.

V usage is TRBV6-9 and J usage is TRBJ2-3; TRBD1 matches at 10 bases. CDR3 length equals 14 residues. Germline V gives CDR1 MNHGY, CDR2 SVAAGI. V shed 7 bases and J 3 bases; nucleotides not matched to a gene: 4. The CDR3 coding sequence is TGTGCCAGCACCAAGGGACAGGGGACAGATACGCAGTATTTT. Its protein is CASTKGQGTDTQYF.

The chain is built from TRBV6-2 or TRBV6-3 and TRBJ1-4; 9 nucleotides line up with TRBD1. Germline CDR1 and CDR2: MNHEY and SVGEGT. This CDR3 region has 14 residues. V was pared by 6 bases and J by 8 bases, with 7 bases of the junction left unmatched. CDR3 sequence reads: CASSQDRGGEKLFF. CDR3 DNA sequence: TGTGCCAGCAGCCAGGACAGGGGCGGCGAAAAACTGTTTTTT.

This chain uses TRBV11-2 with TRBJ2-7, with 11 bases lining up with TRBD2. The germline gives CDR1 SGHAT, CDR2 FQNNGV. V shed 6 bases and J 1 base; nucleotides not matched to a gene: 5. The CDR3 is 15 amino acids. This CDR3 is CASRVGLAGSYEQYF. CDR3 bases: TGTGCCAGCAGAGTAGGACTAGCGGGTTCCTACGAGCAGTACTTC.

The V gene is TRBV4-1, the J gene TRBJ2-7, with D uncertain. The CDR3 is 14 residues long. The V and J ends lost 1 base and 1 base respectively, with 8 bases between them. Germline loops: CDR1 MGHRA, CDR2 YSYEKL. Written as DNA, the CDR3 is TGCGCCAGCAGCCAAGCGGTAACTTCCTACGAGCAGTACTTC. Its translation is CASSQAVTSYEQYF.